This is a list of T cell receptor beta chains from one sample in a study of CD8+ T cells in alopecia areata. Only in-frame clones appear in the TCRdb table, and some are missing; sequencing was by immunoSEQ multiplex PCR. This sample carries about 220,000 clones, about 57% of them seen once, and the ten largest clones take about 1.4%. Specimen: CD4+ T cells sorted from blood, collected at week 4, from a patient treated with tofacitinib. The receptors derive from a human donor with alopecia areata. CDR3s include the opening cysteine and the closing phenylalanine or tryptophan. The D gene is left open where the match is weak. Clone size is given for some rows only: seen once, a few or many times, or a class if the clone is expanded.

v_gene	j_gene	abundance	d_gene	CDR3aa	CDR3nt
TRBV27	TRBJ1-1	-	-	CASSLSDGGTEAFF	TGTGCCAGCAGTTTATCGGATGGGGGCACTGAAGCTTTCTTT
TRBV2	TRBJ2-1	-	TRBD1	CANTQGIEQFF	TGTGCCAACACACAGGGGATTGAGCAGTTCTTC
TRBV30	TRBJ2-7	few	-	CAWKRETEQYF	TGTGCCTGGAAACGGGAGACCGAGCAGTACTTC
TRBV6-5	TRBJ1-5	-	-	CASSYAGGQPQHF	TGTGCCAGCAGTTACGCGGGCGGACAGCCCCAGCATTTT
TRBV6-4	TRBJ2-3	medium-sized	TRBD2	CASSDSGGGPDTQYF	TGTGCCAGCAGTGACTCGGGCGGGGGGCCAGATACGCAGTATTTT
TRBV11-2	TRBJ2-6	-	-	CASTLGGANVLTF	TGTGCCAGCACCCTCGGGGGGGCCAACGTCCTGACTTTC
TRBV9	TRBJ1-6	-	-	CASSVGGVSNSPLHF	TGTGCCAGCAGCGTAGGAGGGGTCTCTAATTCACCCCTCCACTTT
TRBV30	TRBJ1-1	-	-	CAWMILGQGRTEAFF	TGTGCCTGGATGATTCTGGGGCAGGGAAGGACTGAAGCTTTCTTT
TRBV25-1	TRBJ2-4	few	-	CASSEPGVNIQYF	TGTGCCAGCAGTGAACCAGGGGTAAACATTCAGTACTTC
TRBV4-3	TRBJ2-5	once	-	CASSYRSGETQYF	TGCGCCAGCAGCTACCGGAGTGGAGAGACCCAGTACTTC
TRBV4-3	TRBJ1-1	-	-	CASTETRGSEAFF	TGCGCCAGCACCGAAACCAGGGGAAGTGAAGCTTTCTTT
TRBV14	TRBJ2-3	-	TRBD1	CASTSTGSSTDTQYF	TGTGCCAGCACCTCGACAGGGAGCAGCACAGATACGCAGTATTTT
TRBV6-5	TRBJ2-7	-	-	CASNYIGSYEQYF	TGTGCCAGCAATTACATAGGGTCCTACGAGCAGTACTTC
TRBV5-4	TRBJ2-6	-	-	CASAYSSGANVLTF	TGTGCCAGCGCGTACAGCTCTGGGGCCAACGTCCTGACTTTC
TRBV19	TRBJ2-1	-	TRBD2	CASSALAGGLNEQFF	TGTGCCAGTAGTGCACTAGCGGGGGGACTGAATGAGCAGTTCTTC
TRBV6-1	TRBJ1-5	-	-	CASSETGGSNQPQHF	TGTGCCAGCTCTGAGACTGGGGGGAGCAATCAGCCCCAGCATTTT
TRBV5-1	TRBJ1-1	-	-	CASSSRTGNTEAFF	TGCGCCAGCAGCTCCAGGACTGGAAACACTGAAGCTTTCTTT
TRBV30	TRBJ1-4	-	-	CAWSVNEGELFF	TGTGCCTGGAGTGTAAATGAGGGGGAACTGTTTTTT
TRBV9	TRBJ1-6	-	-	CASSVGQTNSPLHF	TGTGCCAGCAGCGTCGGACAGACCAATTCACCCCTCCACTTT
TRBV14	TRBJ2-2	-	-	CASSQVPGKAGELFF	TGTGCCAGCAGCCAAGTTCCAGGAAAGGCCGGGGAGCTGTTTTTT
TRBV30	TRBJ1-6	once	-	CASRARENSPLHF	TGTGCCTCCCGGGCACGGGAGAATTCACCCCTCCACTTT
TRBV6-5	TRBJ1-1	-	-	CASKSSSRNTEAFF	TGTGCCAGCAAATCGTCGTCCAGGAACACTGAAGCTTTCTTT
TRBV30	TRBJ1-1	-	-	CAWSERVHRTF	TGTGCCTGGAGTGAAAGGGTCCACAGGACGTTT
TRBV5-1	TRBJ1-2	-	-	CASSEELTYGYTF	TGCGCCAGCAGCGAGGAGTTAACCTATGGCTACACCTTC
TRBV29-1	TRBJ2-7	-	-	CSVGSDSSYEQYF	TGCAGCGTTGGATCGGACAGCTCCTACGAGCAGTACTTC
TRBV7-3	TRBJ2-1	-	-	CASSPLGGNEQFF	TGTGCCAGCAGCCCTCTAGGGGGCAATGAGCAGTTCTTC
TRBV29-1	TRBJ2-7	few	-	CSVGRSGSSHEQYF	TGCAGCGTTGGAAGGTCTGGGAGTTCCCACGAGCAGTACTTC
TRBV6-1	TRBJ2-5	few	-	CASSEARGTARSTQYF	TGTGCCAGCAGTGAAGCGCGAGGGACCGCCCGGTCGACCCAGTACTTC
TRBV2	TRBJ2-2	-	-	CASRPGTSNGELFF	TGTGCCAGCAGGCCGGGCACCTCTAACGGGGAGCTGTTTTTT
TRBV11-2	TRBJ2-2	-	TRBD2	CASSSGPLNTGELFF	TGTGCCAGCAGTAGCGGGCCTTTGAACACCGGGGAGCTGTTTTTT
TRBV5-1	TRBJ1-1	-	-	CASSNPENTEAFF	TGCGCCAGCAGTAATCCCGAGAACACTGAAGCTTTCTTT
TRBV13	TRBJ2-3	-	-	CASSMNRGTDTQYF	TGTGCCAGCAGCATGAATAGGGGTACAGATACGCAGTATTTT
TRBV29-1	TRBJ1-2	-	-	CSAYGGRGDGYTF	TGCAGCGCCTACGGGGGTCGCGGCGATGGCTACACCTTC
TRBV29-1	TRBJ1-1	-	-	CSVEEGTEAFF	TGCAGCGTTGAAGAGGGAACTGAAGCTTTCTTT
TRBV4-1	TRBJ2-7	-	-	CASSQDGGAPGEQYF	TGCGCCAGCAGCCAAGATGGTGGAGCTCCAGGGGAGCAGTACTTC
TRBV19	TRBJ1-5	few	TRBD1	CASRMDRGTQPQHF	TGTGCCAGTAGAATGGACAGGGGTACTCAGCCCCAGCATTTT
TRBV5-1	TRBJ2-6	-	TRBD1	CASSQDRAEANVLTF	TGCGCCAGCAGCCAAGACAGGGCTGAGGCCAACGTCCTGACTTTC
TRBV18	TRBJ2-3	-	TRBD2	CASRTLAGETDTQYF	TGTGCCAGCCGCACACTAGCGGGGGAAACAGATACGCAGTATTTT
TRBV5-1	TRBJ2-5	-	TRBD1	CASSSDAAGGQETQYF	TGCGCCAGCAGCTCCGATGCTGCAGGGGGCCAAGAGACCCAGTACTTC
TRBV9	TRBJ1-2	-	-	CASSVQSNYGYTF	TGTGCCAGCAGCGTACAGTCTAACTATGGCTACACCTTC
TRBV10-2	TRBJ2-1	-	-	CASSPSYGEQFF	TGCGCCAGCAGTCCGTCTTATGGTGAGCAGTTCTTC
TRBV18	TRBJ2-4	-	-	CASSPQAAKNIQYF	TGTGCCAGCTCACCACAGGCAGCTAAAAACATTCAGTACTTC
TRBV19	TRBJ2-2	-	TRBD1	CASSAGTGGRTGELFF	TGTGCCAGTAGTGCCGGGACAGGGGGTCGCACCGGGGAGCTGTTTTTT
TRBV7-9	TRBJ1-5	few	-	CASSFSSNQPQHF	TGTGCCAGCAGCTTTTCTAGCAATCAGCCCCAGCATTTT